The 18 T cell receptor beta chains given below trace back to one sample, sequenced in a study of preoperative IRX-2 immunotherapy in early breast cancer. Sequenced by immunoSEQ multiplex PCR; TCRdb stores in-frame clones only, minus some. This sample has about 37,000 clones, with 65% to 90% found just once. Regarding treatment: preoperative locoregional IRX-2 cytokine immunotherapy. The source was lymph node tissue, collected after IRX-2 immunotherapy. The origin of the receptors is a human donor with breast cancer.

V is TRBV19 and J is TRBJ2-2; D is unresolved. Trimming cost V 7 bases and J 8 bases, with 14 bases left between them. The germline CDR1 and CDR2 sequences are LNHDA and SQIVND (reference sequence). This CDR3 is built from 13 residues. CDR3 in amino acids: CASIGKTRGELFF. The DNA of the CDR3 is TGTGCCAGTATAGGGAAGACACGAGGGGAGCTGTTTTTT.

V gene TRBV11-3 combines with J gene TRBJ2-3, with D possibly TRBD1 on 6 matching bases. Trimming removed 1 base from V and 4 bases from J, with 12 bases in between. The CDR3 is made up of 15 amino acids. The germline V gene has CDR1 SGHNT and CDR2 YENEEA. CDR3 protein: CASSLGGLASDTQYF. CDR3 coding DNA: TGTGCCAGCAGCTTAGGGGGGCTTGCGTCAGATACGCAGTATTTT.

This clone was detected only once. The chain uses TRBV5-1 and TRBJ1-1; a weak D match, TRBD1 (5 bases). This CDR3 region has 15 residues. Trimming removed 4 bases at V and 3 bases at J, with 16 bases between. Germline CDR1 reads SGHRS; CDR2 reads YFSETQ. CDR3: CASSVPTGLDTEAFF. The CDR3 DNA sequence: TGCGCCAGCAGCGTCCCGACGGGGCTCGACACTGAAGCTTTCTTT. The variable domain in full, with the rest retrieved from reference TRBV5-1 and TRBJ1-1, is KAGVTQTPRYLIKTRGQQVTLSCSPISGHRSVSWYQQTPGQGLQFLFEYFSETQRNKGNFPGRFSGRQFSNSRSEMNVSTLELGDSALYLCASSVPTGLDTEAFFGQGTRLTVV.

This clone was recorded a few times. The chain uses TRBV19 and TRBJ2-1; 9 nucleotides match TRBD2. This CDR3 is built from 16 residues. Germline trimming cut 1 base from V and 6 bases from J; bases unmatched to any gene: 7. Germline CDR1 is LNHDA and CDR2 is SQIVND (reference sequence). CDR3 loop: CASSIGRAGGRNEQFF. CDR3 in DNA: TGTGCCAGTAGTATAGGTAGGGCGGGGGGGCGCAATGAGCAGTTCTTC.

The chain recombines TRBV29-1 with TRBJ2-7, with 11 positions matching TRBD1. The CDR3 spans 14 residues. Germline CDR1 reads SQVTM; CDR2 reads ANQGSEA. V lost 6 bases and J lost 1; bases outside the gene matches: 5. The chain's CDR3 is CSVAGTGGSYEQYF. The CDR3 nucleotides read TGCAGCGTCGCAGGGACAGGGGGGTCCTACGAGCAGTACTTC.

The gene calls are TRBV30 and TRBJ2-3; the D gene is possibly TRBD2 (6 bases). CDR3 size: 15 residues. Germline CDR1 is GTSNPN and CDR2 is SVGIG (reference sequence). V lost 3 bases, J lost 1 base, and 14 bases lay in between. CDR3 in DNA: TGTGCCTGGAGCCCCTTCGGGAGAGGCACAGATACGCAGTATTTT. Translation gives CAWSPFGRGTDTQYF.

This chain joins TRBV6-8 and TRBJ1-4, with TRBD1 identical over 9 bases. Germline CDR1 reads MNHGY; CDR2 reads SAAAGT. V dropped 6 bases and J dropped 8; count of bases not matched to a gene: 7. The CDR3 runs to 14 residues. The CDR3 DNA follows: TGTGCCAGCAGCAGGGACAGGGCCCGAGAAAAACTGTTTTTT. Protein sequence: CASSRDRAREKLFF.

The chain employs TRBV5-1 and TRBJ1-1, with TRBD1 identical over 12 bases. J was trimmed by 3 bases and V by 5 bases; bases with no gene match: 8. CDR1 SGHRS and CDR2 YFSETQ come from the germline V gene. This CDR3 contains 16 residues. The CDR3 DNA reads TGCGCCAGCAGATCCGGGACAGGGGGCCTGGACACTGAAGCTTTCTTT. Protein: CASRSGTGGLDTEAFF.

The CDR3 protein is CASSQGGRAETQYF. CDR3 coding DNA: TGCGCCAGCAGCCAAGGGGGCAGGGCAGAGACCCAGTACTTC. V usage is TRBV4-1 and J usage is TRBJ2-5; tentative D call: TRBD1 (5 bases). The CDR3 contains 14 residues. Germline V gene lookup returns CDR1 MGHRA and CDR2 YSYEKL. V lost 1 base and J 4 bases, leaving 10 bases between the germline ends.

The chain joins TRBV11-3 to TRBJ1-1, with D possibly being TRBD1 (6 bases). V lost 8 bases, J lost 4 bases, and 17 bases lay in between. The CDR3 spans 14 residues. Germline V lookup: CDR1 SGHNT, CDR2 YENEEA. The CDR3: CASERGAQSTEAFF. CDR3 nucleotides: TGTGCCAGCGAGAGGGGGGCCCAGAGCACTGAAGCTTTCTTT.

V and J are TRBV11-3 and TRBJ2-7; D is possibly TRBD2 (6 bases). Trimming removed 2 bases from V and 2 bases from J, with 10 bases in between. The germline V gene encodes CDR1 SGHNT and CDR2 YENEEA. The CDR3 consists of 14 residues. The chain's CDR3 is CASSLTSSTYEQYF. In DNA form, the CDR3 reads TGTGCCAGCAGCTTAACTAGCTCTACCTACGAGCAGTACTTC.

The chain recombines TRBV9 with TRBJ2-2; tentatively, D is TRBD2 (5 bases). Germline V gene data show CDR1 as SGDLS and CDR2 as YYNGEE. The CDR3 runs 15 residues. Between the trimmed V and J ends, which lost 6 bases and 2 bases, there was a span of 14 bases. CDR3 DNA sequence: TGTGCCAGCACAGAGCGAGGGCTAAACACCGGGGAGCTGTTTTTT. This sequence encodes CASTERGLNTGELFF. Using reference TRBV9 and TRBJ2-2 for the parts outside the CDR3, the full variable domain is DSGVTQTPKHLITATGQRVTLRCSPRSGDLSVYWYQQSLDQGLQFLIQYYNGEERAKGNILERFSAQQFPDLHSELNLSSLELGDSALYFCASTERGLNTGELFFGEGSRLTVL.

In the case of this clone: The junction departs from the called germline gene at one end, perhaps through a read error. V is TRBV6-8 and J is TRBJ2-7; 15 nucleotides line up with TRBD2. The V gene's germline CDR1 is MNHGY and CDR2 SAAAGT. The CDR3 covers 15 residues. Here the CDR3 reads CAISGTSGGTYEQYF. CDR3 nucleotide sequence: TGTGCCATCAGTGGGACTAGCGGGGGGACCTACGAGCAGTACTTC.

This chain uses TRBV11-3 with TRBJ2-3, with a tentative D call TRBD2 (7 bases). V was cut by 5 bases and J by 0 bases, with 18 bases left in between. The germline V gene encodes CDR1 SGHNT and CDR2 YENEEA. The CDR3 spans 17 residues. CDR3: CASSPWLGGRSTDTQYF. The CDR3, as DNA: TGTGCCAGCAGCCCATGGCTCGGGGGGCGGAGCACAGATACGCAGTATTTT.

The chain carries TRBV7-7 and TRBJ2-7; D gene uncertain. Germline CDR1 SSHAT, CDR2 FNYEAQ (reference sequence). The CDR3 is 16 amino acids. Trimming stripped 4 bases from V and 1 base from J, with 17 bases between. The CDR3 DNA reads TGTGCCAGCAGCTCTTTGGACCAGAGTATATCCTACGAGCAGTACTTC. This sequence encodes CASSSLDQSISYEQYF.

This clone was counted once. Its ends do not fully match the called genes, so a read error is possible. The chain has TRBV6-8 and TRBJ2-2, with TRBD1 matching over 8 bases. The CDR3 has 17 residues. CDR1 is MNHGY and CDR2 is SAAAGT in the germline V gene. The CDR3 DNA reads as TGTGCCAGCAGTTCACCCTGGACAGGGTACAACACCGGGGAGTTGTTTTTT. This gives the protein CASSSPWTGYNTGELFF.

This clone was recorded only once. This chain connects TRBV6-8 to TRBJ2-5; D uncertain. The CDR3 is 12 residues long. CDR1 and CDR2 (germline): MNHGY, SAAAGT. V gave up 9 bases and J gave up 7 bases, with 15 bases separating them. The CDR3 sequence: CASIAEPGTQYF. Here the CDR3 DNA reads TGTGCCAGTATAGCCGAACCCGGGACCCAGTACTTC.

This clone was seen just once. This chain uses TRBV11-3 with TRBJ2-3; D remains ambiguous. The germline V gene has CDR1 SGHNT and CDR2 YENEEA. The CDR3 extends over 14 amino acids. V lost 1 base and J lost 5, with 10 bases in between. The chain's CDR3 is CASSLVDLGDTQYF. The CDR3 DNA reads TGTGCCAGCAGCTTAGTAGACTTGGGAGATACGCAGTATTTT.